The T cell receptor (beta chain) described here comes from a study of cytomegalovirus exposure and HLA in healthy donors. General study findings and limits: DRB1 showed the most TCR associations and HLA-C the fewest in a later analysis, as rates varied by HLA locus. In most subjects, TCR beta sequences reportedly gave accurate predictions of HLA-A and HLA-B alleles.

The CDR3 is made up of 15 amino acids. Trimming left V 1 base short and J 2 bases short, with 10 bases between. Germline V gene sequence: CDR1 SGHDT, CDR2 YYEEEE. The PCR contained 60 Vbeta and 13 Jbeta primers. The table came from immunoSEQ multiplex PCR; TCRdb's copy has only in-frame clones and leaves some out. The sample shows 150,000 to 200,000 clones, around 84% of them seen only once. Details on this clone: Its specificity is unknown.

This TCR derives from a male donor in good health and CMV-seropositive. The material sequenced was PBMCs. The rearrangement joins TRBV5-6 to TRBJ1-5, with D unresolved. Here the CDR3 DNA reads TGTGCCAGCAGCTTGAACCGGGAGGGCAATCAGCCCCAGCATTTT. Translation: CASSLNREGNQPQHF.